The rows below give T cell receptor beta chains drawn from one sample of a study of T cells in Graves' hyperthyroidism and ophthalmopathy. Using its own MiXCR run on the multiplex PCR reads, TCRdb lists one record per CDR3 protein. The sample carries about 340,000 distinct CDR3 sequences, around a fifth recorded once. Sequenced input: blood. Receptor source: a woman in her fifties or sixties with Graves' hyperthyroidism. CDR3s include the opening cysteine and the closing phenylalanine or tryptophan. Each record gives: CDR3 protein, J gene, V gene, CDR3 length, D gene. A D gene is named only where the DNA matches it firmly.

CASRDEYTGELFF TRBJ2-2 TRBV2 13 -
CASGLVGHNF TRBJ2-5 TRBV12-5 10 -
CASSSLDSRYGYTF TRBJ1-2 TRBV3-1 14 -
CSAREDRELGELFF TRBJ2-2 TRBV20-1 14 TRBD1
CASRNRGTGGADTQYF TRBJ2-3 TRBV6-1 16 TRBD1
CASSLEFRGQTYEQYF TRBJ2-7 TRBV5-1 16 TRBD1
CASGAPGQGADGETQYF TRBJ2-5 TRBV28 17 TRBD1
CASAPGARDSPLHF TRBJ1-6 TRBV2 14 -
CASNPGQSYEQYF TRBJ2-7 TRBV19 13 TRBD1
CASSLFYHSGVPTDTQYF TRBJ2-3 TRBV27 18 -
CASSEQGVHEQYF TRBJ2-7 TRBV2 13 -
CASSTEGAGELFF TRBJ2-2 TRBV6-4 13 -
CASSLSPGITGELFF TRBJ2-2 TRBV7-3 15 -
CASTAGGTEAFF TRBJ1-1 TRBV6-1 12 -
CAISHDREVSGYTF TRBJ1-2 TRBV10-3 14 TRBD1
CASSRDSLSNQPQHF TRBJ1-5 TRBV7-9 15 TRBD1
CASSFPGQGDTEAFF TRBJ1-1 TRBV5-1 15 TRBD1
CASSLGGLLTDTQYF TRBJ2-3 TRBV5-6 15 -
CASSRTGARAYAEAFF TRBJ1-1 TRBV12-3/TRBV12-4 16 -
CATKQLGGISSGNTIYF TRBJ1-3 TRBV2 17 -
CASSDWGVMNTEAFF TRBJ1-1 TRBV10-2 15 -
CASRPTLYQETQYF TRBJ2-5 TRBV6-1 14 -
CSVTPGYRDNEQFF TRBJ2-1 TRBV29-1 14 -
CSARGDRVEGETQYF TRBJ2-5 TRBV20-1 15 TRBD1
CASSLVQGPGYNEQFF TRBJ2-1 TRBV7-9 16 -
CASSYGRASSYEQYF TRBJ2-7 TRBV6-5 15 -
CAISEERAGGNEQFF TRBJ2-1 TRBV10-3 15 TRBD2
CASSQGTSGGNTGELFF TRBJ2-2 TRBV7-3 17 TRBD2
CASSFTGELFF TRBJ2-2 TRBV5-1 11 -
CASTNQGEHSQPQHF TRBJ1-5 TRBV19 15 TRBD1
CASSLIGRVHEQYF TRBJ2-7 TRBV7-2 14 -
CASSLIRGASGYTF TRBJ1-2 TRBV7-9 14 -
CASSSTARTDTQYF TRBJ2-3 TRBV28 14 -
CASSVTGDGYTF TRBJ1-2 TRBV12-3/TRBV12-4 12 TRBD1
CASSPEGLAGGPRFF TRBJ2-1 TRBV6-1 15 TRBD2
CASSSGTGGLAGEYNEQFF TRBJ2-1 TRBV12-3/TRBV12-4 19 TRBD2
CASSRTGDLGEQYF TRBJ2-7 TRBV6-1 14 TRBD1
CASSPLGGNYGYTF TRBJ1-2 TRBV27 14 TRBD1
CASSLDGTGRSYEQYF TRBJ2-7 TRBV12-3/TRBV12-4 16 -
CASGRAGTEAFF TRBJ1-1 TRBV27 12 -
CASSFKAGGYF TRBJ2-7 TRBV5-8 11 TRBD2
CASSATGDSGNTIYF TRBJ1-3 TRBV2 15 TRBD1
CASSQRTGYSNQPQHF TRBJ1-5 TRBV7-8 16 TRBD1
CASSLGGGSDTQYF TRBJ2-3 TRBV11-2 14 TRBD2
CASSPRGGAGGSPLHF TRBJ1-6 TRBV7-2 16 -
CAAGTGDYNEQFF TRBJ2-1 TRBV10-3 13 TRBD1
CASKDGLAKNIQYF TRBJ2-4 TRBV6-1 14 -
CASSLAGTSGSYEQYF TRBJ2-7 TRBV7-2 16 TRBD2
CASSSPGAGRGDTQYF TRBJ2-3 TRBV28 16 TRBD2
CASSPSIYNQPQHF TRBJ1-5 TRBV6-1 14 -
CASSFGQDYNGQFF TRBJ2-1 TRBV5-4 14 -
CASSVEVTGELFF TRBJ2-2 TRBV9 13 -
CASQQGRETQYF TRBJ2-5 TRBV3-1 12 -
CASSPIRGTQYF TRBJ2-3 TRBV7-2 12 -
CASYFDGRRETGELFF TRBJ2-2 TRBV12-3/TRBV12-4 16 -
CASSLSQGSYNEQFF TRBJ2-1 TRBV7-2 15 -
CSASAGGQGFNTDTQYF TRBJ2-3 TRBV20-1 17 TRBD2
CASSVTSGARTDTQYF TRBJ2-3 TRBV9 16 TRBD2
CASSLGRTGGSLGYTF TRBJ1-2 TRBV7-6 16 TRBD1
CASSSKWTGSQGTQYF TRBJ2-5 TRBV5-4 16 TRBD1